These 29 T cell receptor beta chains share one sample of origin, sequenced in a study of cytomegalovirus exposure and HLA in healthy donors. It was with 60 Vbeta and 13 Jbeta primers that the PCR ran. The data were produced by immunoSEQ multiplex PCR, yet TCRdb's version contains in-frame clones alone and is incomplete. This table has approximately 180,000 clones, more than 60% appearing once. Sequenced: PBMCs. The receptor source for this set is a woman aged 25 to 39 in good health and CMV-seropositive.

The chain couples TRBV6-5 to TRBJ1-5, with TRBD1 matching over 7 bases. CDR3 size: 13 residues. With 6 bases clipped from V and 7 bases from J, the junction kept 6 bases outside the gene matches. Germline V gene lookup returns CDR1 MNHEY and CDR2 SVGAGI. The chain's CDR3 is CASRLDRVQPQHF. The CDR3 DNA follows: TGTGCCAGCAGACTCGACAGGGTCCAGCCCCAGCATTTT.

This chain uses TRBV7-9 with TRBJ1-1; D is perhaps TRBD1 (5 bases). This CDR3 contains 15 residues. CDR1 and CDR2 from the germline V gene are SEHNR and FQNEAQ (reference sequence). V lost 3 bases, J lost 0 bases, and 11 bases lay in between. CDR3 bases: TGTGCCAGCAGCTTGCCCGGGGGACTGAACACTGAAGCTTTCTTT. It specifies CASSLPGGLNTEAFF.

This clone was recorded a few times. CDR3 DNA: TGCGCCAGCAGCCCCTGGACAGCTGAAACCTACGAGCAGTACTTC. Protein: CASSPWTAETYEQYF. The chain combines TRBV5-1 with TRBJ2-7; the D gene is possibly TRBD1 (6 bases). CDR3 length: 15 amino acids. Trimming left V 4 bases short and J 2 bases short, with 16 bases between. Germline V gene sequence: CDR1 SGHRS, CDR2 YFSETQ. Together with reference TRBV5-1 and TRBJ2-7, the CDR3 gives the full variable domain: KAGVTQTPRYLIKTRGQQVTLSCSPISGHRSVSWYQQTPGQGLQFLFEYFSETQRNKGNFPGRFSGRQFSNSRSEMNVSTLELGDSALYLCASSPWTAETYEQYFGPGTRLTVT.

The chain combines TRBV28 with TRBJ2-1; TRBD2 agrees at 12 bases. Trimming removed 2 bases from V and 4 bases from J; junction bases left unmatched: 15. CDR3 length: 20 residues. Germline CDR1 and CDR2: MDHEN and SYDVKM. The CDR3 DNA is TGTGCCAGCAGTTTAGGGCGAGGACAGGGGACTAGCGGGCGATACAATGAGCAGTTCTTC. Translating it yields CASSLGRGQGTSGRYNEQFF.

The chain employs TRBV28 and TRBJ2-7, with D uncertain. The CDR3 loop spans 12 amino acids. Germline-derived CDR1 and CDR2 are MDHEN and SYDVKM. V was shortened by 5 bases and J by 2 bases, with 7 bases between the two germline ends. The CDR3 loop reads CASSNLAYEQYF. The CDR3 DNA sequence: TGTGCCAGCAGTAACCTAGCCTACGAGCAGTACTTC.

The chain carries TRBV14 and TRBJ2-2; a weak D match, TRBD2 (5 bases). V was clipped by 1 base and J by 6 bases, with 21 bases between them. CDR3 length equals 18 residues. The germline gives CDR1 SGHDN, CDR2 FVKESK. DNA for the CDR3: TGTGCCAGCAGCCAAGCCCCTGGTAGCGTGTCATGGTCCGGGGAGCTGTTTTTT. Amino acids: CASSQAPGSVSWSGELFF. The full variable domain, in which reference TRBV14 and TRBJ2-2 provide the parts outside the CDR3, is EAGVTQFPSHSVIEKGQTVTLRCDPISGHDNLYWYRRVMGKEIKFLLHFVKESKQDESGMPNNRFLAERTGGTYSTLKVQPAELEDSGVYFCASSQAPGSVSWSGELFFGEGSRLTVL.

V and J are TRBV19 and TRBJ1-1; TRBD1 is a possible D gene (6 bases). CDR1 and CDR2 from the germline V gene are LNHDA and SQIVND (reference sequence). V was trimmed by 3 bases and J by 5 bases, leaving 13 bases between them. The CDR3 totals 14 residues. The CDR3 bases are TGTGCCAGTAGTATTTGGGAGGGGGTAACTGAAGCTTTCTTT. Protein sequence: CASSIWEGVTEAFF.

This clone was picked up a small number of times. The chain combines TRBV7-3 with TRBJ2-5, with D possibly matching TRBD1 (6 bases). The V gene lost 2 bases and the J gene lost 0 bases, with 7 bases spanning the gap. The CDR3 is made up of 14 amino acids. Germline V CDR1 and CDR2: SGHTA, FQGTGA. The CDR3 DNA reads as TGTGCCAGCAGCTTAGGACAGTACCAAGAGACCCAGTACTTC. This sequence encodes CASSLGQYQETQYF.

This clone was seen once. The chain has TRBV29-1 and TRBJ1-1; TRBD1 aligns across 7 bases. The CDR3 spans 13 residues. CDR1 is SQVTM, CDR2 ANQGSEA, per germline. The V gene end was trimmed by 6 bases and the J gene end by 1 base; junction bases not matched to a gene: 5. The DNA of the CDR3 is TGCAGCGTGGCTGGGGACAGGAACACTGAAGCTTTCTTT. Encoded protein: CSVAGDRNTEAFF.

The chain couples TRBV5-4 to TRBJ2-7, with no clear D. The ends were cut back, 4 bases at V and 6 bases at J, with 8 bases in the middle. The CDR3 is 11 amino acids. The germline V gene encodes CDR1 SGHNT and CDR2 YYREEE (reference sequence). Here the CDR3 reads CASSLSSEQYF. CDR3 sequence (DNA): TGTGCCAGCAGCCTCTCTAGCGAGCAGTACTTC.

The chain carries TRBV21-1 and TRBJ2-5; the tabulated D call, TRBD2, remains unverified against the DNA. TRBV21-1 is a pseudogene locus. The CDR3 extends over 15 amino acids. CDR3 in DNA: TGTGCCAGCAGCAAAGGCTCGGGGGACCGGGAGACCCAGTACTTC. It codes for CASSKGSGDRETQYF.

This clone is a singleton in its sample. The CDR3 protein is CASRTSGGFNEQFF. Here the CDR3 DNA reads TGTGCCAGCAGGACTAGCGGAGGATTCAATGAGCAGTTCTTC. The chain carries TRBV11-2 and TRBJ2-1; 9 nucleotides agree with TRBD2. Germline V CDR1 and CDR2: SGHAT, FQNNGV. This CDR3 is 14 amino acids long. Losses at the gene ends were 6 bases for V and 6 bases for J; bases not matched to a gene: 6. Full variable domain (remainder filled in from reference TRBV11-2 and TRBJ2-1): EAGVAQSPRYKIIEKRQSVAFWCNPISGHATLYWYQQILGQGPKLLIQFQNNGVVDDSQLPKDRFSAERLKGVDSTLKIQPAKLEDSAVYLCASRTSGGFNEQFFGPGTRLTVL.

The rearrangement uses TRBV30 and TRBJ1-2, with 8 nucleotides matching TRBD1. J lost 4 bases, V lost 1 base, and 2 bases had no gene match. CDR3 length: 13 amino acids. Germline V gene lookup returns CDR1 GTSNPN and CDR2 SVGIG (reference sequence). The CDR3 reads CAWSAGGSYGYTF. The CDR3 DNA is TGTGCCTGGAGTGCAGGGGGCAGCTATGGCTACACCTTC.

The chain is built from TRBV7-2 and TRBJ2-1; 11 bases map to TRBD2. The CDR3 contains 14 residues. Trimming at V came to 7 bases and at J to 8 bases, leaving 7 bases not matched to a gene. CDR1 is SGHTA, CDR2 FQGNSA, per germline. The CDR3 bases are TGTGCCAGCACCACTAGCGGGAGAGTCCATGAGCAGTTCTTC. Translated, it gives CASTTSGRVHEQFF. Based on the CDR3 plus reference TRBV7-2 and TRBJ2-1, the full variable domain is GAGVSQSPSNKVTEKGKDVELRCDPISGHTALYWYRQSLGQGLEFLIYFQGNSAPDKSGLPSDRFSAERTGGSVSTLTIQRTQQEDSAVYLCASTTSGRVHEQFFGPGTRLTVL.

V gene TRBV12-5 combines with J gene TRBJ2-1, with D possibly TRBD1 on 6 matching bases. Germline assignment: CDR1 LGHNT and CDR2 FRNRAP. This CDR3 comprises 12 residues. V lost 5 bases, J lost 8 bases, and 10 bases lay in between. CDR3 in DNA: TGTGCTAGTGGTCTAGGACAGCATGAGCAGTTCTTC. Translated, it gives CASGLGQHEQFF.

The chain combines TRBV2 with TRBJ1-2; 7 nucleotides match TRBD1. CDR3 length: 15 residues. J gave up 8 bases and V 0 bases, and 9 bases lay outside the gene matches. Germline V lookup: CDR1 SNHLY, CDR2 FYNNEI. As DNA, the CDR3 is TGTGCCAGCAGTGAAGCGAGGGGGCAGGGTGGAGGCTACACCTTC. Translated: CASSEARGQGGGYTF.

This rearrangement joins TRBV6-5 to TRBJ2-1, with TRBD1 as a possible D gene (6 bases). The CDR3 runs to 14 residues. V was clipped by 5 bases and J by 6 bases, with 14 bases between them. Germline V gene sequence: CDR1 MNHEY, CDR2 SVGAGI. The chain's CDR3 is CASSPLGTSNEQFF. The CDR3 nucleotides read TGTGCCAGCAGTCCACTGGGGACATCCAATGAGCAGTTCTTC.

This clone was seen only once. J is TRBJ2-1 and V is TRBV27; 9 bases are a match to TRBD1. The CDR3 covers 14 residues. J gave up 4 bases and V 4 bases, and 2 bases lay outside the gene matches. Germline-derived CDR1 and CDR2 are MNHEY and SMNVEV (reference sequence). The CDR3 region is CASSSDRGYNEQFF. As DNA, the CDR3 is TGTGCCAGCAGTTCGGACAGGGGATACAATGAGCAGTTCTTC.

The chain joins TRBV4-1 to TRBJ2-3, with D tentatively TRBD2 (6 bases). V was cut by 1 base and J by 4 bases, with 15 bases left in between. The CDR3 is 16 residues long. Looked up from germline, CDR1 is MGHRA and CDR2 is YSYEKL. CDR3 loop: CASSQVLARTADTQYF. The CDR3 DNA reads TGCGCCAGCAGCCAAGTTCTAGCGCGGACGGCAGATACGCAGTATTTT.

V and J are TRBV7-9 and TRBJ1-4, with 7 positions matching TRBD1. Losses at the gene ends were 2 bases for V and 7 bases for J; bases not matched to a gene: 7. This CDR3 is 15 amino acids long. Looked up from germline, CDR1 is SEHNR and CDR2 is FQNEAQ (reference sequence). The CDR3 is CASSLSDRGLEKLFF. The CDR3 coding sequence is TGTGCCAGCAGCTTATCGGATAGGGGGCTTGAAAAACTGTTTTTT.

This clone was counted once. The chain joins TRBV5-1 to TRBJ2-7; a possible D gene is TRBD1 (6 bases). This CDR3 is 14 amino acids long. V lost 0 bases to trimming and J lost 5 bases, with 12 bases between them. Per germline, CDR1 SGHRS and CDR2 YFSETQ. In DNA, the CDR3 is TGCGCCAGCAGCTTGGCAGGGGCCACCGACGAGCAGTACTTC. Its protein product is CASSLAGATDEQYF.

The V gene is TRBV9, the J gene TRBJ2-3; 10 bases are shared with TRBD2. V trimming: 2 bases; J trimming: 1 base; junction bases outside the gene matches: 7. The CDR3 is 17 amino acids. Germline loops: CDR1 SGDLS, CDR2 YYNGEE. In nucleotides, the CDR3 is TGTGCCAGCAGCGTGAGCCGACTAGCGGGTGGCACAGATACGCAGTATTTT. It codes for CASSVSRLAGGTDTQYF.

The chain has TRBV6-5 and TRBJ1-2; D is possibly TRBD1 (6 bases). The V gene's germline CDR1 is MNHEY and CDR2 SVGAGI. This CDR3 spans 15 amino acids. Deletions cut 7 bases from V and 4 bases from J, with 19 bases between. The CDR3 DNA reads TGTGCCAGCATCCCAGGGGAGGGGCCCTTCTATGGCTACACCTTC. It encodes CASIPGEGPFYGYTF.

The CDR3 nucleotides are TGTGCCAGCAGCTTTACCCAGGGGGCGAACACTGAAGCTTTCTTT. It specifies CASSFTQGANTEAFF. The chain uses TRBV7-6 and TRBJ1-1; 8 bases fit TRBD1. Germline V gene lookup returns CDR1 SGHVS and CDR2 FNYEAQ. This CDR3 comprises 15 residues. Unmatched junction bases numbered 4, after V lost 3 bases and J lost 1 base.

This clone was seen once. The rearrangement joins TRBV28 to TRBJ1-1, with 9 bases that match TRBD1. V lost 7 bases, J lost 1 base, and 7 bases stayed unmatched. This CDR3 has 15 residues. Germline-derived CDR1 and CDR2 are MDHEN and SYDVKM. The CDR3 coding sequence is TGTGCCAGCACGGAACCGGGACAGGGGAACACTGAAGCTTTCTTT. Translated: CASTEPGQGNTEAFF.

This clone was counted once. V is TRBV19 and J is TRBJ1-5, with 10 bases lining up with TRBD1. This CDR3 comprises 16 residues. The V gene's germline CDR1 is LNHDA and CDR2 SQIVND (reference sequence). V was clipped by 2 bases and J by 6 bases; unmatched bases: 7. CDR3 sequence (DNA): TGTGCCAGTAGTATATGGGACAGGGGTGGAAGTCAGCCCCAGCATTTT. Amino acid sequence: CASSIWDRGGSQPQHF.

The chain uses TRBV5-6 and TRBJ2-1; 7 nucleotides align to TRBD2. The CDR3 extends over 17 amino acids. V shed 3 bases, J shed 1 base, and the junction held 10 bases outside the gene matches. Germline V gene sequence: CDR1 SGHDT, CDR2 YYEEEE. CDR3 sequence: CASSSYRDYRSYNEQFF. Here the CDR3 DNA reads TGTGCCAGCAGCTCATACCGGGACTACAGGTCCTACAATGAGCAGTTCTTC.

The V gene is TRBV5-5, the J gene TRBJ2-3; 11 bases match TRBD2. The CDR3 sequence is 15 residues long. V lost 0 bases to trimming and J lost 4 bases; unmatched junction nucleotides: 1. The V gene's germline CDR1 is SGHKS and CDR2 YYEKEE (reference sequence). This CDR3 reads CASSLGLAGPDTQYF. DNA of the CDR3: TGTGCCAGCAGCTTGGGACTAGCGGGACCAGATACGCAGTATTTT.

The chain carries TRBV14 and TRBJ2-1; D gene ambiguous. Deletions cut 4 bases from V and 5 bases from J, with 15 bases between. In germline, CDR1 is SGHDN, CDR2 FVKESK. This CDR3 contains 15 residues. The CDR3 here is CASSPPPAGDNEQFF. Written as DNA, the CDR3 is TGTGCCAGCAGCCCCCCTCCCGCCGGTGACAATGAGCAGTTCTTC.